This TCR beta chain appears in the sequencing data of a study of T cells in Graves' hyperthyroidism and ophthalmopathy. The overall study: Sampling of peripheral blood happened at initial diagnosis, prior to any treatment. Study-level points and caveats: Most expanded thyroid clonotypes above 0.001 recurred in blood. For ophthalmopathy, model prediction preceded onset by a median around 7 months.

This clonotype was seen repeatedly, ten times or more. The target antigen is unknown. Using RNA transcripts as the source, TCR beta CDR3 regions were amplified. In the first-round RT-PCR of the TCR CDR3, the HTBI primer set was used. TCRdb re-called the multiplex PCR reads with MiXCR, one entry per CDR3 protein. This sample carries under 300,000 distinct CDR3 sequences, about 25% of them seen once, and the ten largest clones take 25% to 30%. PBMCs were derived from 9.5 to 10 ml fresh peripheral blood. Trimming took 2 bases from V and 5 from J, leaving 6 bases between them. Germline V CDR1 and CDR2: MNHEY, SVGAGI. CDR3 size: 12 residues.

The clonotype originates from a man aged 40-55 years with Graves' hyperthyroidism that later progressed to Graves' ophthalmopathy. Material: blood. The chain couples TRBV6-5 to TRBJ2-5, with D unclear. CDR3 residues: CASSYQEETQYF. The CDR3 region has the DNA TGTGCCAGCAGTTACCAGGAGGAGACCCAGTACTTC.